The clone carrying this TCR beta chain was recorded only once. Clones were sequenced by immunoSEQ multiplex PCR, and TCRdb holds only the in-frame ones, with some missing. The table records some 190,000 clones, approximately 84% of them present only once. This entry comes from a study of blood T cell repertoires in COVID-19. At the level of the study: COVID-19 samples, acute and convalescent, were from the United States, Italy and Spain. The analysed material was cDNA or gDNA that came from T cells, B-cell-depleted T cells, or PBMCs.

The V gene's germline CDR1 is SEHNR and CDR2 FQNEAQ (reference sequence). V shed 7 bases and J shed 0 bases, with 13 bases lying between them. The CDR3 runs to 15 residues. The rearrangement links TRBV7-9 to TRBJ2-1, with a weak D call TRBD1 (7 bases). The TCR comes from a woman aged 70-85 years with active or convalescent COVID-19. Sequenced material: peripheral blood. This CDR3 is CASIPGGSSYNEQFF. The CDR3 nucleotides read TGTGCCAGCATCCCAGGGGGGAGCTCCTACAATGAGCAGTTCTTC.